The table lists the clone carrying this T cell receptor beta chain with a few counts. What it recognizes is unknown. Stated time point: persistent/refractory GD, antithyroid drugs over 5 years with positive TRAb. PBMC RNA was the source of the TCR library. These data come from a study of regulatory T cells in long-lasting Graves disease. TCR beta libraries were built with iRepertoire HTBI primers and Arm-PCR of CDR3 regions. Study processing details: Analysis of the samples identified 50 to 65 TRBV and 12 to 15 TRBJ segments. MiXCR, run by TCRdb on the multiplex PCR reads, gives a single entry per CDR3 protein. The V and J calls, along with clone size, are taken from TCRdb and not from the paper's own processing. Of under 350,000 distinct CDR3 sequences in the sample, roughly a fifth are singletons; the top ten hold just over 55%. Overall study results and limits: With a few thousand shared public clonotypes, persistent patients exceeded new patients, who shared about a thousand. Favored usage of TRBV28, TRBJ1-2 and TRBJ2-5 was recorded in persistent disease.

The germline gives CDR1 SGHVS, CDR2 FNYEAQ. CDR3 length equals 15 residues. V dropped 2 bases and J dropped 6 bases, with 16 bases sitting between them. The chain links TRBV7-6 to TRBJ2-5; possible D gene TRBD1, 6 bases. This receptor was obtained from a female donor with Graves disease. This sample comprised peripheral blood mononuclear cells (PBMCs), obtained when the disease was refractory, from a patient treated with antithyroid drugs. In nucleotides, the CDR3 is TGTGCCAGCAGCTTATCAAGGGACACAGAGAAGACCCAGTACTTC. Residues: CASSLSRDTEKTQYF.